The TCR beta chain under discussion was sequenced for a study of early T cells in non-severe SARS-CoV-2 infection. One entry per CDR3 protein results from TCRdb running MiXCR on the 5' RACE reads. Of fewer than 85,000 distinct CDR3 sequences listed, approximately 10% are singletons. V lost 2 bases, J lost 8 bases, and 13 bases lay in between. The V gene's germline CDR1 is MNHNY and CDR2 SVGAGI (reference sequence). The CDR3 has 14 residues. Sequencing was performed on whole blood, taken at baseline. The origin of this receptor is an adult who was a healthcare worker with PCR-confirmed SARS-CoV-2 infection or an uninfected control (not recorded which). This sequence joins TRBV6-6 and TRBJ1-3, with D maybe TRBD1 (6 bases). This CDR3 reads CASSYVTEGDTIYF. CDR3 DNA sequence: TGTGCCAGCAGTTACGTAACAGAGGGGGACACCATATATTTT.